Listed here is a single T cell receptor beta chain. Per the original methods: Researchers report that nucleated cell counts were estimated from reference gene primer amplification. Repertoires were generated with immunoSEQ multiplex PCR, while TCRdb's copy carries only in-frame clones and drops some. Clone size and V and J calls were adopted from that table, with D and trimming inferred from the DNA. This sample yields about 98,000 clones, of which around 84% are seen a single time; over 2.5% belongs to the top ten. This sample was taken from a study of blood T cell repertoires in COVID-19. Study as a whole: Specimens from acute and convalescent COVID-19 originated in the United States, Italy and Spain.

CDR1 SGHTA and CDR2 FQGNSA come from the germline V gene. Trimming cost V 5 bases and J 2 bases; bases outside gene matches: 5. The CDR3 runs to 15 residues. This chain joins TRBV7-2 and TRBJ2-1, with TRBD1 identical over 8 bases. The source material was peripheral blood. This clonotype was obtained from a man aged 45-65 years with active or convalescent COVID-19. This CDR3 is CASSTQGAPYNEQFF. DNA for the CDR3: TGTGCCAGCAGCACCCAGGGGGCCCCCTACAATGAGCAGTTCTTC. Full variable domain (rest looked up from reference TRBV7-2 and TRBJ2-1): GAGVSQSPSNKVTEKGKDVELRCDPISGHTALYWYRQSLGQGLEFLIYFQGNSAPDKSGLPSDRFSAERTGGSVSTLTIQRTQQEDSAVYLCASSTQGAPYNEQFFGPGTRLTVL.